This TCR beta chain derives from a study of blood T cell repertoires in COVID-19. The overall study: The origin of the acute and convalescent COVID-19 samples was the United States, Italy and Spain.

The CDR3 sequence is 18 residues long. CDR1 and CDR2 from the germline V gene are MGHDK and SYGVNS. Trimming took 0 bases from V and 6 from J; bases not matched to a gene: 9. The method was immunoSEQ multiplex PCR; TCRdb's version includes in-frame clones alone and lacks a portion of them. The sample gives just under 40,000 clones, around 87% of which show up once; 24% is in the top ten. Source material: peripheral blood. The TCR originated in a man aged 50 to 60 with active or convalescent COVID-19. The chain links TRBV25-1 to TRBJ2-2, with TRBD2 identical over 11 bases. The CDR3 protein is CASSEYASGRPWAGELFF. The CDR3 DNA reads as TGTGCCAGCAGTGAATATGCTAGCGGGAGGCCGTGGGCCGGGGAGCTGTTTTTT.